The entry that follows covers one T cell receptor (beta chain) sequence. Its antigen is as yet unknown. The sample has other DNA sequences that encode this CDR3 too. The V end was cut by 6 bases, the J end by 0 bases, with 12 bases between. The CDR3 is made up of 14 amino acids. CDR1 MNHNS and CDR2 SASEGT come from the germline V gene. Per the study methods: From ImmunoSEQ came sequences covering only the junction and carrying no quality scores, so filtering differed. Data came from immunoSEQ multiplex PCR; TCRdb stores just in-frame clones and leaves some out. V, J and clone size derive from that table, while D and trimming were established from the DNA sequence. Of about 1.4 million clones in the sample, 96% are singletons; the top ten hold approximately 1.1%. The sample belongs to a study of shared clonotypes between healthy human individuals. Study outcomes and limitations: Naive subsets tended to show greater estimated richness than memory subsets. The study's rarefaction showed incomplete sorted-subset sequencing despite large depth. Limited genetic and exposure-history diversity came from having few donors.

V is TRBV6-1 and J is TRBJ2-7; TRBD1 or TRBD2 may be the D gene (5 bases each). The receptor comes from a man aged 30 to 45 in good health. Sequenced input: naive CD4+ T cells sorted from blood. As to subset: CD45RA+ positively selected. The CDR3, as DNA: TGTGCCAGCAGATCGGGGCCAAGCTCCTACGAGCAGTACTTC. It specifies CASRSGPSSYEQYF.